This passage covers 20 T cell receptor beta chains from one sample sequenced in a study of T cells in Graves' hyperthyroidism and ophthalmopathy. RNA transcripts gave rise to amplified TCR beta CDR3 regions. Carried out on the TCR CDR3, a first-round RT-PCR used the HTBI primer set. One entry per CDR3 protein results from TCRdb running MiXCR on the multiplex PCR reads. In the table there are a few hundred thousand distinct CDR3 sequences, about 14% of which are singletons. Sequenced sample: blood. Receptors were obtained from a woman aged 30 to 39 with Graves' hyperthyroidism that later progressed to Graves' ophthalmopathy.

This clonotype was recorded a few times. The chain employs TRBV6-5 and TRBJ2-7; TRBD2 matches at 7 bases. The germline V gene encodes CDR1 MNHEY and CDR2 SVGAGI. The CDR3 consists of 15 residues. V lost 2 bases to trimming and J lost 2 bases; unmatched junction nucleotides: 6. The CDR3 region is CASSYGGGTPYEQYF. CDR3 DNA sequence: TGTGCCAGCAGTTACGGGGGGGGAACTCCCTACGAGCAGTACTTC.

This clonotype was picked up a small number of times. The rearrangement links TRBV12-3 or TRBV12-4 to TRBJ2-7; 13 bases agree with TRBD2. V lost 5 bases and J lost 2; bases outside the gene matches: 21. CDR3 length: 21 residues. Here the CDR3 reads CASSPRAGTSGEGFGTYEQYF. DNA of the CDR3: TGTGCCAGCAGTCCAAGGGCCGGGACTAGCGGGGAGGGTTTTGGTACCTACGAGCAGTACTTC.

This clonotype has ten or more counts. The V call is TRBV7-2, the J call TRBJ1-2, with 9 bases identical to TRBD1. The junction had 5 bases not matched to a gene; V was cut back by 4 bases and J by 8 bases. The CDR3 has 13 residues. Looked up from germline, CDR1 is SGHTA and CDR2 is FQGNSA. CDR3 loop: CASSSGQGWGYTF. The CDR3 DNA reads TGTGCCAGCAGCTCGGGACAGGGTTGGGGCTACACCTTC.

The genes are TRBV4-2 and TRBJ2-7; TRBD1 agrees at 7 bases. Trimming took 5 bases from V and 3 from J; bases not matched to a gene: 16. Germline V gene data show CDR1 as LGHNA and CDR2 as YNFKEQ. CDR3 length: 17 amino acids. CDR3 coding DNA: TGTGCCAGCAGCGCATCCGACAAAGGGGGCCTGTACTACGAGCAGTACTTC. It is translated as CASSASDKGGLYYEQYF.

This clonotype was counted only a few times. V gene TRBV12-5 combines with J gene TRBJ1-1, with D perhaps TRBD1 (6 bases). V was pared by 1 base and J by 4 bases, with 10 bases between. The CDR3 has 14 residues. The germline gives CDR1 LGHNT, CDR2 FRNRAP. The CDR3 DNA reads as TGTGCTAGTGGTTTGGGGGGGGCGGTCACTGAAGCTTTCTTT. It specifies CASGLGGAVTEAFF.

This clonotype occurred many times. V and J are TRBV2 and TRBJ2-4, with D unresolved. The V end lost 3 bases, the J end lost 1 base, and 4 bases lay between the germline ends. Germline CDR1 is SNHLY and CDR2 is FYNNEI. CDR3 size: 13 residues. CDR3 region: CASSDYAKNIQYF. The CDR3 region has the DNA TGTGCCAGCAGTGATTATGCCAAAAACATTCAGTACTTC.

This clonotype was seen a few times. The CDR3 region has the DNA TGTGCCAGCAGTTTGGGACAGGGCCGCTTCTATGGCTACACCTTC. Translating gives CASSLGQGRFYGYTF. This sequence joins TRBV28 and TRBJ1-2, with 9 bases lining up with TRBD1. Trimming at V came to 3 bases and at J to 4 bases, leaving 6 bases not matched to a gene. The germline CDR1 and CDR2 sequences are MDHEN and SYDVKM. The CDR3 runs 15 residues.

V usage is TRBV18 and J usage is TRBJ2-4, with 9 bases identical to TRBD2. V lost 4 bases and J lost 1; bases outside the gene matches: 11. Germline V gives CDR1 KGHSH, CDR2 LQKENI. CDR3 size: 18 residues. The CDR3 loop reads CASSRLNSGSGAKNIQYF. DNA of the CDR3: TGTGCCAGCTCACGGTTGAATAGCGGGAGCGGGGCCAAAAACATTCAGTACTTC.

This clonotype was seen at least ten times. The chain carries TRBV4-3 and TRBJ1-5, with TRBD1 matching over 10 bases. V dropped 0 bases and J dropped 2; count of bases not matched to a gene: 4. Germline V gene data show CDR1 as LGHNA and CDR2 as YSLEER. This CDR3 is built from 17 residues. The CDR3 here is CASSQDRDRGGNQPQHF. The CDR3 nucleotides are TGCGCCAGCAGCCAAGATCGGGACAGGGGAGGCAATCAGCCCCAGCATTTT.

Here the CDR3 reads CSAPVTNTEAFF. In nucleotides, the CDR3 is TGCAGTGCCCCTGTTACAAACACTGAAGCTTTCTTT. The rearrangement links TRBV20-1 to TRBJ1-1; D gene unclear. The germline CDR1 and CDR2 sequences are DFQATT and SNEGSKA (reference sequence). The V end lost 6 bases, the J end lost 2 bases, and 10 bases lay between the germline ends. The CDR3 is 12 amino acids.

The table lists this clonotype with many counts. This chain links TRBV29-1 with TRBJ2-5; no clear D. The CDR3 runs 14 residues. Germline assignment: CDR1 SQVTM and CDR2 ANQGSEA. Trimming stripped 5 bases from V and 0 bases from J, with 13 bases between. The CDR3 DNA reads TGCAGCGTTACTTTCTCTTGGTACCAAGAGACCCAGTACTTC. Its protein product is CSVTFSWYQETQYF.

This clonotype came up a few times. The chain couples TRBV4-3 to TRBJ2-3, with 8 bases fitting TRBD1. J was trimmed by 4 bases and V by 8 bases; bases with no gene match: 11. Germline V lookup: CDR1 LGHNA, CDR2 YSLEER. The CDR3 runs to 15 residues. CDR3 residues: CASGYSGQGSDTQYF. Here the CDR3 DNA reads TGCGCCAGCGGATACTCCGGACAGGGTTCAGATACGCAGTATTTT.

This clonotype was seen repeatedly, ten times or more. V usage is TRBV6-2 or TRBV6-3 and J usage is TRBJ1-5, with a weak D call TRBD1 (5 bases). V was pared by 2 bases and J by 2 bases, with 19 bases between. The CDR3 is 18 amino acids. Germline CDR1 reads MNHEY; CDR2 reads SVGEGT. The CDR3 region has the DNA TGTGCCAGCAGTTACGGTTTTAATGGGGACGTGGGCAATCAGCCCCAGCATTTT. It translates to CASSYGFNGDVGNQPQHF.

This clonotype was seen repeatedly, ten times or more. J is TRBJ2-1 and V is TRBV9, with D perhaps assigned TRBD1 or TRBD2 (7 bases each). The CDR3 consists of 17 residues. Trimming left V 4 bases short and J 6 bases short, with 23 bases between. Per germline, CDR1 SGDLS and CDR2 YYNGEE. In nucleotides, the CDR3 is TGTGCCAGCAGCCCCGGAAGGGGAGGGGGCATAATCAATGAGCAGTTCTTC. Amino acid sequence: CASSPGRGGGIINEQFF.

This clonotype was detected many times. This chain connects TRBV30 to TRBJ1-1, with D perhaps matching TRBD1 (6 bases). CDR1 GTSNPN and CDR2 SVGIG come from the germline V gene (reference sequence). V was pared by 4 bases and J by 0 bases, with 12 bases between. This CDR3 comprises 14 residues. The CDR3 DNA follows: TGTGCCTGGAAGGGGCAGGGGATGAACACTGAAGCTTTCTTT. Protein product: CAWKGQGMNTEAFF.

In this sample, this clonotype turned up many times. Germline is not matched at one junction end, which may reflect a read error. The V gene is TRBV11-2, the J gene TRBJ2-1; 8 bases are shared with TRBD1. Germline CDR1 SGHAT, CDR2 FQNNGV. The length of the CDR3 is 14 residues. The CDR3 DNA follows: TGTGCCAGCAGCGTAGACAGGGGCGTCAATGAGCAGTTCTTC. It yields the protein CASSVDRGVNEQFF. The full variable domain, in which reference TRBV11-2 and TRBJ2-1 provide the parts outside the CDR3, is EAGVAQSPRYKIIEKRQSVAFWCNPISGHATLYWYQQILGQGPKLLIQFQNNGVVDDSQLPKDRFSAERLKGVDSTLKIQPAKLEDSAVYLCASSVDRGVNEQFFGPGTRLTVL.

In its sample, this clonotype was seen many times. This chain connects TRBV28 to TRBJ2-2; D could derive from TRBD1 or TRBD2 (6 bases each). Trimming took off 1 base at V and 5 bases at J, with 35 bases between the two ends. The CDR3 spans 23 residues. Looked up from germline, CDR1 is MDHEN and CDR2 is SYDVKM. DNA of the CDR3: TGTGCCAGCAGTTTATTCTCTACTGGACAAATCAAGACAAGGAGGGGGACTACCGGGGAGCTGTTTTTT. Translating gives CASSLFSTGQIKTRRGTTGELFF.

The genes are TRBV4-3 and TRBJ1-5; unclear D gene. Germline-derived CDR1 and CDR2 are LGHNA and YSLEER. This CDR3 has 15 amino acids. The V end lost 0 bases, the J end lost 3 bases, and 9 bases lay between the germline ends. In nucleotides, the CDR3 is TGCGCCAGCAGCCAAGATCGGATTTTCAATCAGCCCCAGCATTTT. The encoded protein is CASSQDRIFNQPQHF.

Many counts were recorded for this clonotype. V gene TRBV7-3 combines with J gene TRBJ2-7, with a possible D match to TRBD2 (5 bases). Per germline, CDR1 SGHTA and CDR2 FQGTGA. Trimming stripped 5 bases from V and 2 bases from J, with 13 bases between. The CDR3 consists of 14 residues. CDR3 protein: CASSPPDLTYEQYF. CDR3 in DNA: TGTGCCAGCAGCCCTCCGGACTTAACCTACGAGCAGTACTTC.

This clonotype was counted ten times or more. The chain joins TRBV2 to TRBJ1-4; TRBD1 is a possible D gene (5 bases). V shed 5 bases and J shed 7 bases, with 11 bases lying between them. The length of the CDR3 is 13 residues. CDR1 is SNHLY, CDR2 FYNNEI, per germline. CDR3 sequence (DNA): TGTGCCAGCAGTCAGGGTGTCGGTGAAAAACTGTTTTTT. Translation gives CASSQGVGEKLFF. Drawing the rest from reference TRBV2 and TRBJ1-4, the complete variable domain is EPEVTQTPSHQVTQMGQEVILRCVPISNHLYFYWYRQILGQKVEFLVSFYNNEISEKSEIFDDQFSVERPDGSNFTLKIRSTKLEDSAMYFCASSQGVGEKLFFGSGTQLSVL.